Following are 11 T cell receptor beta chains from one sample sequenced in a study of blood T cell repertoires in COVID-19. Profiling relied on immunoSEQ multiplex PCR, and the TCRdb table lists in-frame clones only, not all of them. In the table there are 30,000 to 40,000 clones, approximately 80% of which are singletons. Sequenced: peripheral blood. Receptors were obtained from an elderly man with acute or convalescent COVID-19.

This chain joins TRBV9 and TRBJ1-6; 7 bases match TRBD1. The trim removed 3 bases at V and 10 bases at J, leaving 16 bases unmatched. Germline CDR1 reads SGDLS; CDR2 reads YYNGEE. The length of the CDR3 is 17 residues. Here the CDR3 reads CASSASRQGPAGSPLHF. CDR3 bases: TGTGCCAGCAGCGCGTCCCGACAGGGCCCTGCGGGATCACCCCTCCACTTT.

The J gene is TRBJ1-1, the V gene TRBV29-1; no firm D call. Germline V gene sequence: CDR1 SQVTM, CDR2 ANQGSEA. The CDR3 is made up of 12 amino acids. V was pared by 1 base and J by 4 bases, with 7 bases between. CDR3 sequence (DNA): TGCAGCGTTGAAGGACGGGGCACTGAAGCTTTCTTT. It codes for CSVEGRGTEAFF.

The chain carries TRBV5-1 and TRBJ2-5, with D maybe TRBD1 (7 bases). This CDR3 spans 18 amino acids. V was shortened by 0 bases and J by 5 bases, with 23 bases between the two germline ends. Germline CDR1 and CDR2: SGHRS and YFSETQ. CDR3 DNA: TGCGCCAGCAGCTTGGCCTTATTGCGGGACAGTGTCTCGGAGACCCAGTACTTC. As protein: CASSLALLRDSVSETQYF.

This clone was observed a single time. This rearrangement joins TRBV6-5 to TRBJ1-4; D is perhaps TRBD1 (6 bases). Per germline, CDR1 MNHEY and CDR2 SVGAGI. Trimming cost V 7 bases and J 3 bases, with 9 bases left between them. The CDR3 runs to 13 residues. CDR3 DNA: TGTGCCAGCACCGGACAGCCTAATGAAAAACTGTTTTTT. Translation gives CASTGQPNEKLFF.

This clone has a handful of counts. This chain links TRBV7-9 with TRBJ2-5; 9 bases are a match to TRBD2. The CDR3 extends over 14 amino acids. The germline V gene has CDR1 SEHNR and CDR2 FQNEAQ (reference sequence). Germline trimming cut 5 bases from V and 5 bases from J; bases unmatched to any gene: 6. The CDR3 loop reads CASSPGTSFETQYF. In nucleotides, the CDR3 is TGTGCCAGCAGCCCCGGGACTAGCTTCGAGACCCAGTACTTC.

V is TRBV19 and J is TRBJ1-5; weak D call: TRBD1 (5 bases). The CDR3 has 14 residues. Germline CDR1 is LNHDA and CDR2 is SQIVND (reference sequence). The V and J ends lost 3 bases and 4 bases respectively, with 10 bases between them. The CDR3, as DNA: TGTGCCAGTAGTATGACAGCCTATAATCAGCCCCAGCATTTT. Protein sequence: CASSMTAYNQPQHF.

The count of this clone is one. The CDR3, as DNA: TGTGCCAGCAGCCAAGATCTAGTTGGACTAGCGGGAAGGTACAATGAGCAGTTCTTC. It translates to CASSQDLVGLAGRYNEQFF. The chain couples TRBV3-1 (or the pseudogene TRBV3-2) to TRBJ2-1; 12 nucleotides align to TRBD2. This CDR3 has 19 residues. From germline, CDR1 is LGHDT and CDR2 YNNKEL (reference sequence). Germline trimming cut 0 bases from V and 4 bases from J; bases unmatched to any gene: 10.

The V call is TRBV5-1, the J call TRBJ2-1; D is possibly TRBD1 (5 bases). The germline CDR1 and CDR2 sequences are SGHRS and YFSETQ. The CDR3 runs 13 residues. V lost 4 bases to trimming and J lost 9 bases, with 14 bases between them. The CDR3 region is CASSTTADREQFF. The CDR3 region has the DNA TGCGCCAGCAGCACGACAGCAGATCGTGAGCAGTTCTTC.

This clone was observed a single time. This chain connects TRBV6-6 to TRBJ2-5; TRBD1 aligns across 11 bases. Germline CDR1 reads MNHNY; CDR2 reads SVGAGI (reference sequence). The CDR3 runs to 15 residues. V dropped 3 bases and J dropped 5; count of bases not matched to a gene: 5. The CDR3 coding sequence is TGTGCCAGCAGTTATTGGACAGGGGGCGGGGAGACCCAGTACTTC. It specifies CASSYWTGGGETQYF.

The chain links TRBV4-1 to TRBJ2-7; TRBD2 aligns across 7 bases. The CDR3 has 16 residues. The V and J ends lost 1 base and 5 bases, in that order; junction bases with no gene match: 11. CDR1 MGHRA and CDR2 YSYEKL come from the germline V gene. CDR3 nucleotide sequence: TGCGCCAGCAGCCAAGGACGCGCGGGAGTAGGCGACGAGCAGTACTTC. It translates to CASSQGRAGVGDEQYF.

The rearrangement joins TRBV7-2 to TRBJ2-3; the match to TRBD2 covers 11 bases. This CDR3 region has 18 residues. Unmatched junction bases numbered 9, after V lost 0 bases and J lost 4 bases. CDR1 is SGHTA, CDR2 FQGNSA, per germline. In nucleotides, the CDR3 is TGTGCCAGCAGCTTAGCGACCCTAGCGGGAGGCCGCGCAGATACGCAGTATTTT. Translation: CASSLATLAGGRADTQYF.